This TCR beta chain stems from a study of low-dose radiotherapy and immunotherapy resistance in tumors (dated 2022 in TCRdb). Background on the whole study: In Cohort 1, each fraction delivered 0.5 Gy every 2 weeks, and the prescribed total PTV dose was 6.5 Gy. Cyclophosphamide 200 mg/m2 was given intravenously every two weeks, one day before each radiation and immunotherapy administration. Eight patients were included in the translational analysis: three from the first dose cohort and the first five from the second dose cohort. Nivolumab and ipilimumab were both given intravenously, with nivolumab at a 240 mg flat dose every two weeks and ipilimumab at 1 mg/kg every six weeks. No randomization into treatment groups was done for the people taking part in the trial. In Cohort 2, 1 Gy per fraction was delivered every two weeks, for a total of 13 Gy over 26 weeks. Patients took aspirin 300 mg orally once daily for four cycles, starting on cycle 1 day 1.

The data were produced on an Illumina HiSeq 2500. First-strand cDNA was synthesized with Superscript III and a set of TRAV- and TRBV-specific primers, covering both TCRalpha and TCRbeta chains. TCRs were amplified with Phusion for around 18 PCR cycles, with a constant-region primer paired with the adapter attached to the V primers. The MessageAmp II aRNA Amplification Kit was used to amplify the isolated mRNA, with in vitro transcription run for 15 to 20 hours at 37 degrees C. The Dynabeads mRNA DIRECT Purification Kit was used to isolate the mRNA for TCR sequencing. Indexed Illumina adapters were added in a second Phusion PCR of around 25 cycles, after which AMPure XP beads were used to purify the products. The original pipeline was this. Custom Perl scripts pooled TCR sequences encoding the same protein, removed out-of-frame sequences and computed each clonotype's abundance. Any TCR sequence supported by only a single read was excluded from analysis. Shannon entropy, Gini index, clonality, richness, and the frequency of TCRs shared between repertoires were included as repertoire metrics. TCRdb reworked the public reads: Q25 trimming with fastp, MiXCR clone assembly, productive beta chains retained. Every distinct CDR3 protein forms one entry, paired with its most common genes and DNA. The authors' filters were not applied to this entry. This sample has 60,000 to 90,000 distinct CDR3 sequences in its table, and less than 35% of those were observed once. The biggest ten clones account for approximately 10% of the sample.

The junction carries 14 bases between V and J, which are trimmed by 7 bases and 5 bases respectively. From the cysteine through the phenylalanine, the CDR3 covers 12 amino acids. Just CDR3 DNA is preserved here, 36 bases in frame from base 1. Sequences GTSNPN (CDR1) and SVGIG (CDR2) are obtained from the germline V gene (reference sequence). As for this clonotype: Its antigen is unknown. Within one base of it there is no much larger clone, and no base qualities were kept.

This sample's time point label indicates: before trial treatment. The donors took part in RACIN, a single-arm, phase I, dose-escalation trial that combined nivolumab, ipilimumab, aspirin, low-dose cyclophosphamide and low-dose radiotherapy. Eligible patients had advanced, TIL-negative solid tumors. The input for sequencing was PBMCs, taken before treatment. The rearrangement combines TRBV30 with TRBJ2-5, with a tentative D call of TRBD1 or TRBD2, each matching 7 bases. This clonotype was obtained from a female donor with ovarian cancer. The DNA reads as follows: TGTGCCTCCCAGGGGGGGGCTGAGACCCAGTACTTC. This translates into CASQGGAETQYF.